Shown below are 26 T cell receptor beta chains from a single sample sequenced in a study of CXCR3-negative and CXCR3-positive naive CD8 T cells. The study made its TRB cDNA libraries by 5' RACE, adding UMI labels. TCRdb re-called the 5' RACE reads and catalogs CDR3 proteins one per entry, DNA excluded. This listing includes about 120,000 distinct CDR3 sequences. What was sequenced was naive CXCR3- CD8+ T cells from blood. Indicated subset: CD45RO-CCR7+CD27+CD95- naive CD8+ T cells lacking CXCR3 (TNR3-). The receptors stem from a human donor in good health. Some clones in this sample may be carry-over from other donors' samples.

The CDR3: CASSTWTGGYEQFF. The chain combines TRBV7-9 with TRBJ2-1; the TRBD1 assignment by TCRdb is unverifiable without DNA. CDR1 and CDR2 (germline): SEHNR, FQNEAQ (reference sequence). This CDR3 is 14 amino acids long.

CDR3 loop: CASHADRANQPQHF. The rearrangement links TRBV28 to TRBJ1-5; TCRdb names TRBD1, which stays unverified in the absence of DNA. The CDR3 has 14 residues. Germline CDR1 MDHEN, CDR2 SYDVKM.

CDR3 sequence reads: CASARGFTEAFF. This chain joins TRBV28 and TRBJ1-1. CDR1 is MDHEN, CDR2 SYDVKM, per germline. This CDR3 region has 12 residues.

The chain links TRBV29-1 to TRBJ2-5; TCRdb's D call, TRBD2, is unchecked because there is no DNA. CDR1 is SQVTM and CDR2 is ANQGSEA in the germline V gene. The CDR3 loop spans 15 amino acids. The CDR3 loop reads CSVEGLAGVGETQYF.

V usage is TRBV29-1 and J usage is TRBJ2-5. CDR3 length: 14 amino acids. Looked up from germline, CDR1 is SQVTM and CDR2 is ANQGSEA. CDR3 amino acids: CSVGGGSRQETQYF. Based on the CDR3 plus reference TRBV29-1 and TRBJ2-5, the full variable domain is SAVISQKPSRDICQRGTSLTIQCQVDSQVTMMFWYRQQPGQSLTLIATANQGSEATYESGFVIDKFPISRPNLTFSTLTVSNMSPEDSSIYLCSVGGGSRQETQYFGPGTRLLVL.

The chain has TRBV4-3 and TRBJ2-3; the D call of TRBD2 rests on TCRdb alone, since no DNA is present to check it. Germline CDR1 is LGHNA and CDR2 is YSLEER. The length of the CDR3 is 16 residues. Here the CDR3 reads CASRNVGSGVTDTQYF.

The gene calls are TRBV7-9 and TRBJ2-7; TCRdb outputs TRBD2, but without DNA this stays unchecked. Germline V gene sequence: CDR1 SEHNR, CDR2 FQNEAQ (reference sequence). The length of the CDR3 is 15 residues. The CDR3 protein is CASTDWEGNAYEQYF.

The chain recombines TRBV7-2 with TRBJ2-2; the TRBD1 assignment by TCRdb is unverifiable without DNA. Germline CDR1 SGHTA, CDR2 FQGNSA. This CDR3 spans 13 amino acids. The CDR3 is CASRDRGNGELFF.

This CDR3 reads CASSLIGAGQFF. The chain joins TRBV7-3 to TRBJ2-1. Germline V gives CDR1 SGHTA, CDR2 FQGTGA. This CDR3 contains 12 residues.

J is TRBJ2-6 and V is TRBV12-3 or TRBV12-4; TCRdb lists TRBD1, though no DNA is available to test this call. This CDR3 has 19 residues. The CDR3 reads CARSSSYRGRPSGANVLTF.

V is TRBV28 and J is TRBJ2-7; the TCRdb D gene call, TRBD1, has no DNA to confirm it. In germline, CDR1 is MDHEN, CDR2 SYDVKM. The CDR3 is 17 residues long. This chain's CDR3 is CASSLYRTATSSYEQYF.

The chain links TRBV15 to TRBJ2-4; no DNA is available, so the TRBD1 call from TCRdb remains unchecked. Germline CDR1 LNHNV, CDR2 YYDKDF (reference sequence). The length of the CDR3 is 16 residues. CDR3 amino acids: CATSSWDSIAKNIQYF. The complete variable domain, with remaining parts taken from reference TRBV15 and TRBJ2-4, reads DAMVIQNPRYQVTQFGKPVTLSCSQTLNHNVMYWYQQKSSQAPKLLFHYYDKDFNNEADTPDNFQSRRPNTSFCFLDIRSPGLGDTAMYLCATSSWDSIAKNIQYFGAGTRLSVL.

The genes are TRBV2 and TRBJ1-2; TCRdb returns TRBD1, unconfirmable since there is no DNA. The CDR3 length is 17 residues. Germline CDR1 is SNHLY and CDR2 is FYNNEI. This CDR3 is CASRGRDSLSSNYGYTF.

The V and J genes are TRBV4-1 and TRBJ2-7; the TRBD2 assignment by TCRdb is unverifiable without DNA. Germline CDR1 and CDR2: MGHRA and YSYEKL. The CDR3 runs to 15 residues. The CDR3 sequence: CASSQLAGVRYEQYF.

The chain has TRBV25-1 and TRBJ2-5; as DNA is missing, the TRBD1 call by TCRdb cannot be tested. The germline gives CDR1 MGHDK, CDR2 SYGVNS. The CDR3 sequence is 12 residues long. CDR3 sequence: CASSGGQETQYF.

The chain recombines TRBV20-1 with TRBJ2-1; TCRdb proposes TRBD1, but this gene call is untestable without DNA. Germline lookup yields CDR1 DFQATT and CDR2 SNEGSKA (reference sequence). The CDR3 covers 15 residues. The CDR3 reads CSATSTGEGGNEQFF.

J is TRBJ1-2 and V is TRBV4-1; TCRdb outputs TRBD1, but without DNA this stays unchecked. The CDR3 extends over 14 amino acids. Germline assignment: CDR1 MGHRA and CDR2 YSYEKL. This CDR3 is CASSKDRESDGYTF.

The chain uses TRBV6-6 and TRBJ2-5; TCRdb indicates TRBD2, and absent DNA this call remains unverified. This CDR3 is 14 amino acids long. From germline, CDR1 is MNHNY and CDR2 SVGAGI (reference sequence). The CDR3 protein is CASSRLTSGETQYF.

The CDR3 region is CASSPGLAGGPHNEQFF. V is TRBV6-5 and J is TRBJ2-1; TCRdb's D call of TRBD2 is untestable without DNA. Germline V gene sequence: CDR1 MNHEY, CDR2 SVGAGI. The CDR3 is made up of 17 amino acids.

The CDR3 region is CSAGGSYNEQFF. This chain connects TRBV29-1 to TRBJ2-1. From germline, CDR1 is SQVTM and CDR2 ANQGSEA. The length of the CDR3 is 12 residues.

V is TRBV7-9 and J is TRBJ2-5; TCRdb calls TRBD1, which cannot be checked without DNA. CDR1 and CDR2 (germline): SEHNR, FQNEAQ (reference sequence). The CDR3 extends over 15 amino acids. CDR3 sequence: CASSHRDRNQETQYF.

This chain joins TRBV4-1 and TRBJ2-1; TCRdb reports TRBD1, a call that lacks DNA to check it against. Germline CDR1 and CDR2: MGHRA and YSYEKL. The CDR3 extends over 15 amino acids. CDR3 amino acids: CASSPWTGGYNEQFF.

V gene TRBV30 combines with J gene TRBJ2-1. The CDR3 consists of 12 residues. Germline CDR1 GTSNPN, CDR2 SVGIG (reference sequence). The CDR3 here is CAWSGLGNEQFF.

The genes are TRBV20-1 and TRBJ2-1; the D gene TCRdb calls, TRBD1, cannot be checked with no DNA. This CDR3 spans 14 amino acids. Germline assignment: CDR1 DFQATT and CDR2 SNEGSKA (reference sequence). CDR3 in amino acids: CSAPGQGGYNEQFF.

CDR3 sequence reads: CASSYWDGDTGELFF. The V and J genes are TRBV6-5 and TRBJ2-2; TCRdb picks TRBD1, but there is no DNA to check that call. Germline-derived CDR1 and CDR2 are MNHEY and SVGAGI. The CDR3 length is 15 residues.

Here the CDR3 reads CASSLPRYEQYF. This chain joins TRBV28 and TRBJ2-7. This CDR3 is built from 12 residues. Germline V lookup: CDR1 MDHEN, CDR2 SYDVKM.